The sequence of this T cell receptor (beta chain) was determined in a study of graft-versus-host responses after intestinal transplantation. Overall study context: All recipients got anti-thymocyte globulin induction, then tacrolimus and steroids for roughly 3 years.

Here immunoSEQ multiplex PCR was the method, and the copy in TCRdb shows in-frame clones only, minus some. In the table there are approximately 50,000 clones, around 85% of which are singletons. The CDR3 sequence is 14 residues long. V shed 0 bases and J shed 1 base, with 7 bases lying between them. Germline V CDR1 and CDR2: SGHRS, YFSETQ. Study results and caveats: Among circulating GvH clones, peak levels were associated with early post-transplant declines in HvG clones. GvH clones appeared in recipient marrow, some first in ileum or blood. Allografts from individuals with graft-donor T cell macrochimerism displayed high graft-versus-host to host-versus-graft clonal ratios.

Comments on this clone: Its antigen is unidentified.

The starting material was unstimulated CD4+ T cells sorted from spleen or lymph node cells, obtained before transplant. This sequence joins TRBV5-1 and TRBJ2-5; D gene uncertain. This clonotype originated in a human donor who was the organ donor for an intestinal transplant. CDR3 sequence (DNA): TGCGCCAGCAGCTTGGGCGTCAGCCAAGAGACCCAGTACTTC. This encodes CASSLGVSQETQYF.